This T cell receptor (beta chain) was sequenced for a study of T cell responses to AZD1222 COVID-19 vaccine listed by TCRdb under 2021. With respect to the entire study: TCR sequencing was performed for roughly 240 trial participants, of whom about 200 were given two doses of AZD1222 and around 25 were given two doses of MenACWY control vaccine. Trial participants were enrolled by age into subgroups of 18-55, 56-69 and 70-plus years, and roughly 160, 29 and 62 TCR-sequenced participants, respectively, were included in these subgroups.

As concerns this clone: Its recognized antigen is unknown. Per-nucleotide qualities are absent, and no much larger clonotype sits a single base away.

The CDR3 regions of human TCRbeta chains were subjected to immunosequencing. The authors processed their data as follows. TCRs in the repertoires were compared against a reference library of SARS-CoV-2-specific TCRs that had been generated with the MIRA antigen-specificity platform. Breadth was defined as the fraction of unique TCRs that were SARS-CoV-2-associated. Depth was defined as the fraction of total T cells that were SARS-CoV-2-associated. Each spike-specific TCR was assigned to its reactive spike region and to a CD4 or CD8 class using the MIRA data. Log10-transformed breadth and depth values were compared by one-way ANOVA with Sidak's multiple comparisons tests. TCRdb retrieved this table from immuneACCESS and kept in-frame rearrangements only. Not all clones are present; in checked studies, unresolved V genes account for under half, and no reason is known for the remainder. The V and J calls and clone size were taken over from that table, and D and trimming were inferred from the DNA. The sample table lists approximately 150,000 clones, roughly 90% of them with a count of one. In total, the top ten clones hold roughly 1.7% of the sample.

The CDR3, from cysteine to phenylalanine, totals 11 residues. Here the CDR3 DNA is all that survives: 33 bases in frame from base 1. V is shortened by 5 bases, J by 4 bases, and the region joining them spans 5 bases. Taken with the paper, the label for time point translates to: about 28 days (+/-7) after the second vaccine dose. AZD1222 recipients with second doses at about 4 weeks or about 12 weeks were pooled, because spike-specific TCR depth and breadth did not differ between schedules. Vaccinee samples came from UK trials COV001 and COV002, including a single-blind randomized controlled phase 2/3 trial of AZD1222 (ChAdOx1 nCoV-19) in healthy adults. For TCRbeta chain sequencing, PBMC samples from trial participants were taken at day 0 and at day 28 after the second dose. What the work shows at the level of the full study, not this receptor alone: Because no day 14 peak-response samples were available, the repertoires could be characterized only after the peak T cell response. Conclusions about previously exposed vaccinees were limited because only a handful of AZD1222 recipients were SARS-CoV-2 seropositive at baseline. Most participants were white British and females outnumbered males, and the authors suggested that clonal diversity may have been underestimated. A significant rise in spike-specific TCR breadth and depth was observed after two AZD1222 doses relative to day 0 and relative to MenACWY recipients. The whole spike protein was spanned by vaccine-associated CD4 TCRs, and dominant responses were seen in regions 160-218 and 743-854. Reportedly, close to half of the unique spike-specific TCRs recognized epitopes lying outside the regions that are mutated in the B.1.351 and B.1.1.7 variants. In the small 56-69-year group, the increase in depth fell short of significance, most likely because of low power.

This receptor was identified in an adult who received the AZD1222 COVID-19 vaccine. In this chain, TRBV12-3 or TRBV12-4 is recombined with TRBJ1-2; the D gene cannot be named for sure. Sequencing was performed on peripheral blood, taken 28 days after the second AZD1222 dose. The nucleotide sequence is given as TGTGCCAGCAGTAAGGGCTATGGCTACACCTTC. Translation gives CASSKGYGYTF.